This TCR beta chain is from a study of blood T cell repertoires in COVID-19. Study in general: Both acute and convalescent COVID-19 samples were obtained from the United States, Italy and Spain.

Which cohort a participant joined came from the clinical history participants gave. CDR3 length: 13 residues. Trimming took 5 bases from V and 9 from J; bases not matched to a gene: 3. There are a few counts of this clone. Methods used by the authors: Reference gene primer amplification in the assay estimated nucleated cell counts. Generated by immunoSEQ multiplex PCR, the TCRdb table keeps only in-frame clones and is missing some. Clonal size and the V and J genes are those of that table, whereas D and trimming came from the DNA. The sample has around 380,000 clones; approximately 87% are singletons.

This TCR was recovered from a man between 25 and 39 years old who had recovered from COVID-19. The sequencing sample was made of PBMCs or T cells enriched from blood (not recorded which). The chain has TRBV12-3 or TRBV12-4 and TRBJ2-1; 11 bases are shared with TRBD1. The CDR3 DNA follows: TGTGCCAGCAGTGGGACAGGGGGTGGTGAGCAGTTCTTC. Protein product: CASSGTGGGEQFF.